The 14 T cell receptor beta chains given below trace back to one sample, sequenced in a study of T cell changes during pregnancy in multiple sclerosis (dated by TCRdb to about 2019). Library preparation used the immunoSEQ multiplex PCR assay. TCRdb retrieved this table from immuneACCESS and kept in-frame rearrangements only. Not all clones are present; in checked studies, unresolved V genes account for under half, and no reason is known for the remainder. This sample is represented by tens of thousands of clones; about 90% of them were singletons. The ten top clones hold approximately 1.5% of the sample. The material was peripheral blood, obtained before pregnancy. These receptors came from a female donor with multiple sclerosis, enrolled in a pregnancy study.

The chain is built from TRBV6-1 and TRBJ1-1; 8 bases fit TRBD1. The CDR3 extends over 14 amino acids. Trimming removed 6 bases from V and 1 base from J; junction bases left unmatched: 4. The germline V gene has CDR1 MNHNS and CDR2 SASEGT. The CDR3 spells CASRPGGGNTEAFF. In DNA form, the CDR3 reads TGTGCCAGCAGACCAGGGGGCGGGAACACTGAAGCTTTCTTT.

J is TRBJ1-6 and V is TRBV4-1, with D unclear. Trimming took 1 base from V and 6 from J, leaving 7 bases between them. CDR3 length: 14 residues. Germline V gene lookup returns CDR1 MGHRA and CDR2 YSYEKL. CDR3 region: CASSQGGANSPLHF. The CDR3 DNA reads TGCGCCAGCAGCCAAGGGGGAGCTAATTCACCCCTCCACTTT.

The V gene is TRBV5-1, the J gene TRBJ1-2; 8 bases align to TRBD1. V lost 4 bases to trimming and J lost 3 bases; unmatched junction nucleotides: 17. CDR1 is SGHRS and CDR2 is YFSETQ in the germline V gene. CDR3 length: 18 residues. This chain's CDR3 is CASSGAGGRGKADYGYTF. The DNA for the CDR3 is TGCGCCAGCAGCGGAGCAGGGGGCAGGGGGAAGGCCGACTATGGCTACACCTTC.

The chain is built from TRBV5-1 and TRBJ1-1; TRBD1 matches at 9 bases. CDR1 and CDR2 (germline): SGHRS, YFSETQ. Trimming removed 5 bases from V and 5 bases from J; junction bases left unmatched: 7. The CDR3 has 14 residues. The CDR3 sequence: CASSPRTGDTEAFF. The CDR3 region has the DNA TGCGCCAGCAGTCCGAGGACAGGGGATACTGAAGCTTTCTTT.

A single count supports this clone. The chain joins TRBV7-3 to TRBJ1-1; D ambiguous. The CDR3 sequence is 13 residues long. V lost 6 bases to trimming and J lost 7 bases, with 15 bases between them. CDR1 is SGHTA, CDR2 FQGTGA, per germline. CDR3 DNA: TGTGCCAGCAGTGGCGGCTTGTATGATGAAGCTTTCTTT. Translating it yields CASSGGLYDEAFF. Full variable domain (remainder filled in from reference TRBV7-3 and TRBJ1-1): GAGVSQTPSNKVTEKGKYVELRCDPISGHTALYWYRQSLGQGPEFLIYFQGTGAADDSGLPNDRFFAVRPEGSVSTLKIQRTERGDSAVYLCASSGGLYDEAFFGQGTRLTVV.

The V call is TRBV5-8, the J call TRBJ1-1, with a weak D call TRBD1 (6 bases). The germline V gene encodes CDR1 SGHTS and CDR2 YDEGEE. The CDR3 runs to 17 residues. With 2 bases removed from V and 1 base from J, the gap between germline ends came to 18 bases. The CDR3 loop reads CASSLLVRGSRNTEAFF. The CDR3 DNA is TGTGCCAGCAGCTTACTCGTCAGGGGCTCAAGGAACACTGAAGCTTTCTTT.

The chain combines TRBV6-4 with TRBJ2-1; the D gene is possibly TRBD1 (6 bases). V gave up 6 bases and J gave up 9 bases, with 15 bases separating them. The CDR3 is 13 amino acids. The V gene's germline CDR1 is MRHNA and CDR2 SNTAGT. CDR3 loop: CASSGDNHGEQFF. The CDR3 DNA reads TGTGCCAGCAGCGGGGACAACCACGGTGAGCAGTTCTTC.

In DNA, the CDR3 is TGTGCCAGCAGCTTACGAAATCTTCCGGGAGTGGACGAGCAGTACTTC. This gives the protein CASSLRNLPGVDEQYF. This chain links TRBV7-9 with TRBJ2-7; D is possibly TRBD2 (6 bases). V was clipped by 2 bases and J by 5 bases, with 19 bases between them. The CDR3 consists of 16 residues. Germline V gene sequence: CDR1 SEHNR, CDR2 FQNEAQ (reference sequence).

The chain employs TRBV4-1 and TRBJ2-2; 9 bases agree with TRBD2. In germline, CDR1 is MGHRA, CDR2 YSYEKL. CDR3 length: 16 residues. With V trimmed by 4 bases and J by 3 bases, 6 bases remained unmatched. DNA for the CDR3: TGCGCCAGCAGCCTGGCGGGGGGGCCGGACACCGGGGAGCTGTTTTTT. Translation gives CASSLAGGPDTGELFF.

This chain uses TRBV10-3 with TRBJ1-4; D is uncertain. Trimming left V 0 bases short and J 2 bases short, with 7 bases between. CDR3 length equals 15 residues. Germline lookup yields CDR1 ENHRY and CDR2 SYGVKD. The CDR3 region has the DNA TGTGCCATCAGTGAGTCGACCGGGACTAATGAAAAACTGTTTTTT. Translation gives CAISESTGTNEKLFF.

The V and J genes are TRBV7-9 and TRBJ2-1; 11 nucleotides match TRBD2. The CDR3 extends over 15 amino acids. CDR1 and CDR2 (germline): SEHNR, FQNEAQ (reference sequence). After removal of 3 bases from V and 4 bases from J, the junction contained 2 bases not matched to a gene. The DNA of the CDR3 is TGTGCCAGCAGCTTGGGACTAGCGGTTTACAATGAGCAGTTCTTC. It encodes CASSLGLAVYNEQFF.

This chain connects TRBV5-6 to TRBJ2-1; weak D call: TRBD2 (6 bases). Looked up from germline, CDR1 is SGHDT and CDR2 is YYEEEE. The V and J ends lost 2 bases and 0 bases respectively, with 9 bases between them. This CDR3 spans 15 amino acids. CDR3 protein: CASSFRGSSYNEQFF. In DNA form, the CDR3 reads TGTGCCAGCAGCTTTCGGGGGAGCTCCTACAATGAGCAGTTCTTC.

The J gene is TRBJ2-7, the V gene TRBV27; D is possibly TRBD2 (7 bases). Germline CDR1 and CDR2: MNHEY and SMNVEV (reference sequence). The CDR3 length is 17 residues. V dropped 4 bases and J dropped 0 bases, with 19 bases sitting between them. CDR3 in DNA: TGTGCCAGCAGTTCCCCCGGGGAGGGGGACCGCTCCTACGAGCAGTACTTC. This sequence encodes CASSSPGEGDRSYEQYF.

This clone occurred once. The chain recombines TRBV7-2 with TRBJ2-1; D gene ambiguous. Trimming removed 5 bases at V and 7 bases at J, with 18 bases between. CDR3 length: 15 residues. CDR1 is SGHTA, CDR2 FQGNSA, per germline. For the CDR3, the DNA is TGTGCCAGCAGCCCCTCTAGACGCGATTGGAATGAGCAGTTCTTC. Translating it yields CASSPSRRDWNEQFF.